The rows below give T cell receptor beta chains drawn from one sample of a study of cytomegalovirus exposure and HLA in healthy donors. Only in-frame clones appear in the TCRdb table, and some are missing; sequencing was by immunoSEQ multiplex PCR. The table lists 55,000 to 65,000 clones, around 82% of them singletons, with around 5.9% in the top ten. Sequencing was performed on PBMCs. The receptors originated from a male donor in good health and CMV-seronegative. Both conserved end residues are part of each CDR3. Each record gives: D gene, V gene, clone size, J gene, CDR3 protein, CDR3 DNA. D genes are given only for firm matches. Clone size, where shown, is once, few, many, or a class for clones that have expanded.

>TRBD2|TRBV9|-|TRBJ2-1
CASSVSRLAGGSYLGHEQFF
TGTGCCAGCAGCGTATCACGACTAGCGGGGGGATCGTACCTTGGTCATGAGCAGTTCTTC
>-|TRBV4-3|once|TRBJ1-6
CASSQEFRHSSYNSPLHF
TGCGCCAGCAGCCAAGAGTTCAGGCACAGCTCCTATAATTCACCCCTCCACTTT
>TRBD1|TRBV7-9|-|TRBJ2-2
CASSPTGLYTGELFF
TGTGCCAGCAGCCCGACAGGGCTATACACCGGGGAGCTGTTTTTT
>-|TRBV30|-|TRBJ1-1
CAWSHTPNTEAFF
TGTGCCTGGAGCCACACACCGAACACTGAAGCTTTCTTT
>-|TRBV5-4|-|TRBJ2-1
CASSSDRGLWSGTNEQFF
TGTGCCAGCAGCTCAGACAGGGGACTCTGGAGCGGGACCAATGAGCAGTTCTTC
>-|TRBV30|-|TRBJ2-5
CAWSHASWETQYF
TGTGCCTGGAGTCATGCTAGCTGGGAGACCCAGTACTTC
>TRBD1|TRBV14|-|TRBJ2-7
CASSRGQGAASEQYF
TGTGCCAGCAGCCGAGGACAGGGGGCTGCCTCCGAGCAGTACTTC
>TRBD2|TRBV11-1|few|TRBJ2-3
CASSRAGGQTDTQYF
TGTGCCAGCAGCCGAGCGGGGGGGCAGACAGATACGCAGTATTTT
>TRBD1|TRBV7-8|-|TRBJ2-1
CASSFGGTGGLDEQFF
TGTGCCAGCAGCTTTGGGGGGACAGGGGGCCTGGATGAGCAGTTCTTC
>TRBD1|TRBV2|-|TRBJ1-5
CASSLTGGNQPQHF
TGTGCCAGCAGTCTGACAGGGGGCAATCAGCCCCAGCATTTT
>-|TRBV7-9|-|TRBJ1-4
CASSLEWPRGEKLFF
TGTGCCAGCAGCTTAGAGTGGCCCCGGGGTGAAAAACTGTTTTTT
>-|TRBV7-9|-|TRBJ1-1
CASSLATGRDTEAFF
TGTGCCAGCAGCTTAGCCACCGGGAGGGACACTGAAGCTTTCTTT
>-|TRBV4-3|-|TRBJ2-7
CASSQDQGSNSYEQYF
TGCGCCAGCAGCCAAGATCAGGGCAGCAACTCGTACGAGCAGTACTTC
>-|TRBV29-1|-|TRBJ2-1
CSVLSGKSSYNEQFF
TGCAGCGTGCTTAGCGGCAAAAGCTCCTACAATGAGCAGTTCTTC
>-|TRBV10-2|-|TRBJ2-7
CASSEVSRGEQYF
TGCGCCAGCAGTGAGGTCTCGCGCGGCGAGCAGTACTTC
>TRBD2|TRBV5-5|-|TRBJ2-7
CASSFRIGTSGAYEQYF
TGTGCCAGCAGCTTTAGGATCGGGACTAGCGGGGCCTACGAGCAGTACTTC
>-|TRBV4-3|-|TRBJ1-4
CASSQGVEKLFF
TGCGCCAGCAGCCAAGGAGTTGAAAAACTGTTTTTT
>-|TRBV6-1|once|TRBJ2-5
CASSEHGGLEETQYF
TGTGCCAGCAGTGAACACGGGGGATTAGAGGAGACCCAGTACTTC
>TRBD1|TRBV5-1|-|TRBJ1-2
CASSFTGTGDFGYTF
TGCGCCAGCAGCTTTACCGGGACAGGGGATTTTGGCTACACCTTC
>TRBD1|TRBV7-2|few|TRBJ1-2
CASSPDRGLGYGYTF
TGTGCCAGCAGCCCCGACAGGGGCCTGGGCTATGGCTACACCTTC
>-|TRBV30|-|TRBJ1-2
CACDRGTAYGYTF
TGTGCCTGTGACCGGGGGACGGCCTATGGCTACACCTTC
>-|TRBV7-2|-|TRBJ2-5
CASSLRKSGPSAQYF
TGTGCCAGCAGCTTAAGGAAGAGCGGGCCGTCGGCCCAGTACTTC
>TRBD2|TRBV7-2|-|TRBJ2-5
CASSEERGLETQYF
TGTGCCAGCAGCGAAGAGCGGGGTTTGGAGACCCAGTACTTC
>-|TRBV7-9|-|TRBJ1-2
CASSWETDPNYGYTF
TGTGCCAGCAGCTGGGAGACGGATCCTAACTATGGCTACACCTTC
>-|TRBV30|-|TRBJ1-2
CAWSPGGGANYGYTF
TGTGCCTGGAGCCCCGGCGGGGGGGCGAACTATGGCTACACCTTC
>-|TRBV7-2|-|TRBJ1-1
CASSIGQLNTEAFF
TGTGCCAGCAGTATTGGACAGTTGAACACTGAAGCTTTCTTT
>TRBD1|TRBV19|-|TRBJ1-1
CASSISRDSVTFF
TGTGCCAGTAGTATATCACGGGACAGTGTTACTTTCTTT
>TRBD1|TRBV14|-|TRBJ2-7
CASSKKAGGLGYEQYF
TGTGCCAGCAGCAAAAAGGCAGGGGGCTTGGGCTACGAGCAGTACTTC
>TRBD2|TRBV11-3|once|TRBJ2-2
CASSPLGGVITGELFF
TGTGCCAGCAGCCCGCTGGGGGGGGTTATCACCGGGGAGCTGTTTTTT
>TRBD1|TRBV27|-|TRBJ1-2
CASSSLDRDHYGYTF
TGTGCCAGCAGTTCACTTGACAGGGACCACTATGGCTACACCTTC
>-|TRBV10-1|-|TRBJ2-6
CASSESKSGANVLTF
TGCGCCAGCAGTGAGTCGAAGAGTGGGGCCAACGTCCTGACTTTC
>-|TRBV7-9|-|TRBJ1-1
CASSLGGGNTEAFF
TGTGCCAGCAGCTTAGGGGGCGGGAACACTGAAGCTTTCTTT
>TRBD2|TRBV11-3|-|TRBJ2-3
CASSPRSGGLDTQYF
TGTGCCAGCAGCCCGCGGAGCGGGGGGCTGGATACGCAGTATTTT
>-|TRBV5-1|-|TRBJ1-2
CASSLGLGAGYTF
TGCGCCAGCAGCTTGGGGCTTGGGGCTGGCTACACCTTC
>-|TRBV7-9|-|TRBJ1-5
CASSLTQGQPQHF
TGTGCCAGCAGCTTAACCCAGGGTCAGCCCCAGCATTTT
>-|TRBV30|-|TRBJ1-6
CAWSVELMGGNSPLHF
TGTGCCTGGAGTGTAGAACTTATGGGGGGTAATTCACCCCTCCACTTT
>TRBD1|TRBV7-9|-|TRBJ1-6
CASGPGQGSSPLHF
TGTGCCAGCGGCCCGGGACAGGGAAGTTCACCCCTCCACTTT
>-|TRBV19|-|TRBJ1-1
CASSQGQGNTEAFF
TGTGCCAGTAGTCAGGGCCAGGGGAACACTGAAGCTTTCTTT
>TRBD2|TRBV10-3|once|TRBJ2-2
CAISEETSGGLNTGELFF
TGTGCCATCAGTGAAGAGACTAGCGGGGGGCTAAACACCGGGGAGCTGTTTTTT
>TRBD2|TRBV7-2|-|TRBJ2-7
CASSLEASGGPAGEQYF
TGTGCCAGCAGCTTAGAGGCTAGCGGGGGCCCGGCGGGCGAGCAGTACTTC
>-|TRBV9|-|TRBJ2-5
CASSVDGRWETQYF
TGTGCCAGCAGCGTAGACGGCAGGTGGGAGACCCAGTACTTC
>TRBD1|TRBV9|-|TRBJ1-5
CASSRQGSYQPQHF
TGTGCCAGCAGCCGACAGGGGTCCTATCAGCCCCAGCATTTT
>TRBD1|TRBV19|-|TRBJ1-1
CANATGTGDTEAFF
TGTGCCAATGCTACCGGGACAGGGGACACTGAAGCTTTCTTT
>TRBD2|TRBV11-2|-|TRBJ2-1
CASSLDIGGYNEQFF
TGTGCCAGCAGCTTAGATATCGGGGGGTACAATGAGCAGTTCTTC
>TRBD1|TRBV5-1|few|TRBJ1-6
CASSLRTGDNNSPLHF
TGCGCCAGCAGCCTAAGGACAGGGGATAATAATTCACCCCTCCACTTT
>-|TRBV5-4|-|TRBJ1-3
CASRAFAGNTIYF
TGTGCCAGCAGGGCCTTTGCAGGAAACACCATATATTTT
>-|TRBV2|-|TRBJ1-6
CASPFLGSPLHF
TGTGCCAGCCCCTTCCTAGGCTCACCCCTCCACTTT
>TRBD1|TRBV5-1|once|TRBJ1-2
CASSLATTGDGYTF
TGCGCCAGCAGCTTGGCCACTACAGGGGATGGCTACACCTTC
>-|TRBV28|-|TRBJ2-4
CASTTVGGPDIQYF
TGTGCCAGCACTACAGTCGGGGGTCCGGACATTCAGTACTTC
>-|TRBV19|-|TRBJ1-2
CASSIVQGNYGYTF
TGTGCCAGTAGTATAGTCCAGGGTAACTATGGCTACACCTTC
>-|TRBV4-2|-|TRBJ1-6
CASSQALGQSSYNSPLHF
TGTGCCAGCAGCCAAGCATTAGGACAGAGCTCCTATAATTCACCCCTCCACTTT
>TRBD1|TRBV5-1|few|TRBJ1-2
CASSLTGMGQYGYTF
TGCGCCAGCAGCCTGACAGGCATGGGACAGTATGGCTACACCTTC
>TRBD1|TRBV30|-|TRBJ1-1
CAWSDRGLSNTEAFF
TGTGCCTGGAGCGACAGGGGGCTCTCGAACACTGAAGCTTTCTTT